These T cell receptor beta chains were read from a single sample in a study of cytomegalovirus exposure and HLA in healthy donors. Sequenced by immunoSEQ multiplex PCR; TCRdb stores in-frame clones only, minus some. This repertoire shows approximately 180,000 clones, about four fifths found once; its top ten account for approximately 6.7%. The sample was PBMCs. The receptors were gathered from a man aged 25 to 40 in good health and CMV-seropositive. Each CDR3 is given with its conserved first and last residue. Each record gives: V gene, D gene, clone size, J gene, CDR3 protein, CDR3 DNA. D genes are given only for firm matches. A row's size may be missing; if present it is once, few, many or a size class.

>TRBV11-2|.|.|TRBJ2-7
CASSLVGDRRAYEQYF
TGTGCCAGCAGCTTAGTAGGAGACAGGAGAGCCTACGAGCAGTACTTC
>TRBV23-1|TRBD1|.|TRBJ1-5
CASSQSNPPGQGKRSNQPQHF
TGCGCCAGCAGTCAGTCTAACCCCCCGGGACAGGGGAAGAGGAGCAATCAGCCCCAGCATTTT
>TRBV28|TRBD1|.|TRBJ2-1
CASSLLPGTGGENEQFF
TGTGCCAGCAGTTTATTACCGGGGACAGGGGGTGAGAATGAGCAGTTCTTC
>TRBV27|TRBD2|.|TRBJ2-1
CASSLGAGVPYNEQFF
TGTGCCAGCAGTTTAGGGGCGGGGGTTCCCTACAATGAGCAGTTCTTC
>TRBV12-5|TRBD2|.|TRBJ2-2
CASGLVHGTSGGSNTGELFF
TGTGCTAGTGGTTTGGTACATGGGACTAGCGGGGGATCGAACACCGGGGAGCTGTTTTTT
>TRBV9|.|.|TRBJ2-2
CASSVGLTRPNTGELFF
TGTGCCAGCAGCGTAGGGTTGACAAGACCGAACACCGGGGAGCTGTTTTTT
>TRBV19|TRBD1|.|TRBJ1-2
CASSKQGDEEGKYYGYTF
TGTGCCAGTAGTAAACAGGGGGATGAAGAAGGGAAGTACTATGGCTACACCTTC
>TRBV6-1|TRBD2|.|TRBJ2-6
CASSEARGLAGVIGANVLTF
TGTGCCAGCAGTGAAGCTCGGGGGTTAGCGGGAGTTATAGGGGCCAACGTCCTGACTTTC
>TRBV11-2|.|.|TRBJ2-7
CASSLGPGTYEQYF
TGTGCCAGCAGCTTAGGGCCGGGAACCTACGAGCAGTACTTC
>TRBV30|.|once|TRBJ1-3
CAWSVLSGNTIYF
TGTGCCTGGAGTGTATTAAGCGGAAACACCATATATTTT
>TRBV7-2|.|.|TRBJ2-2
CASSLASRTGELFF
TGTGCCAGCAGCTTAGCGTCCCGTACCGGGGAGCTGTTTTTT
>TRBV28|TRBD1|few|TRBJ2-7
CASSRSTGSSYEQYF
TGTGCCAGCAGTCGTTCGACAGGGAGCTCCTACGAGCAGTACTTC
>TRBV6-1|.|.|TRBJ1-6
CASSEPPQGDSPLHF
TGTGCCAGCAGCGAGCCCCCTCAGGGTGATTCACCCCTCCACTTT
>TRBV27|.|.|TRBJ2-3
CASSLSGAITDTQYF
TGTGCCAGCAGTTTATCGGGGGCCATCACAGATACGCAGTATTTT
>TRBV19|.|.|TRBJ2-2
CASSTYPPGELFF
TGTGCCAGTAGTACTTATCCCCCCGGGGAGCTGTTTTTT
>TRBV29-1|TRBD1|.|TRBJ2-7
CSVEEQGRSSYEQYF
TGCAGCGTTGAAGAACAGGGGCGAAGCTCCTACGAGCAGTACTTC
>TRBV18|.|.|TRBJ1-2
CASSPPGDYGYTF
TGTGCCAGCTCACCGCCAGGGGACTATGGCTACACCTTC
>TRBV28|.|.|TRBJ1-2
CASSLEGRDYGYTF
TGTGCCAGCAGTTTAGAGGGGAGGGACTATGGCTACACCTTC
>TRBV9|.|.|TRBJ1-3
CASSVRQGIPGTIYF
TGTGCCAGCAGCGTAAGGCAGGGAATCCCAGGCACCATATATTTT
>TRBV5-6|TRBD1|.|TRBJ2-7
CASSPLRTGRNYEQYF
TGTGCCAGCAGCCCGCTCCGGACAGGGCGGAACTACGAGCAGTACTTC
>TRBV5-6|TRBD2|.|TRBJ2-3
CASSRRLAGGDTQYF
TGTGCCAGCAGTCGAAGACTAGCGGGGGGGGATACGCAGTATTTT
>TRBV28|TRBD2|few|TRBJ2-2
CASSLRLAGGTTGELFF
TGTGCCAGCAGTTTGAGGCTAGCGGGAGGTACCACCGGGGAGCTGTTTTTT
>TRBV29-1|TRBD1|few|TRBJ1-2
CSVGITGTGVYGYTF
TGCAGCGTTGGGATAACCGGGACAGGGGTATATGGCTACACCTTC
>TRBV7-9|.|once|TRBJ2-5
CASSLAGGGETQYF
TGTGCCAGCAGCTTAGCGGGAGGCGGAGAGACCCAGTACTTC
>TRBV28|.|.|TRBJ1-2
CASSLSAGNLYGYTF
TGTGCCAGCAGTTTATCGGCAGGGAATCTCTATGGCTACACCTTC
>TRBV25-1|.|.|TRBJ1-6
CASSDRPRAGNSPLHF
TGTGCCAGCAGCGATCGGCCCAGGGCGGGAAATTCACCCCTCCACTTT
>TRBV6-5|.|.|TRBJ1-2
CATGREIYGYTF
TGTGCCACTGGACGGGAAATCTATGGCTACACCTTC
>TRBV29-1|.|.|TRBJ2-7
CSVVGHRDYEQYF
TGCAGCGTGGTGGGCCACCGGGATTACGAGCAGTACTTC
>TRBV6-1|.|.|TRBJ2-2
CASSVPAGGTGELFF
TGTGCCAGCAGTGTCCCGGCCGGGGGCACCGGGGAGCTGTTTTTT
>TRBV9|TRBD1|.|TRBJ1-2
CASSVAGQGGGYTF
TGTGCCAGCAGCGTAGCGGGACAGGGAGGAGGCTACACCTTC
>TRBV6-5|TRBD1|few|TRBJ2-7
CASSRQGEAKDEQYF
TGTGCCAGCAGCCGACAGGGGGAAGCGAAGGACGAGCAGTACTTC
>TRBV13|TRBD1|.|TRBJ1-1
CASSSRDRWYTEAFF
TGTGCCAGCAGCTCGAGGGACAGGTGGTACACTGAAGCTTTCTTT
>TRBV5-1|.|.|TRBJ2-7
CASSLAQGVSYEQYF
TGCGCCAGCAGCTTGGCCCAGGGTGTAAGCTACGAGCAGTACTTC
>TRBV25-1|TRBD1|.|TRBJ2-5
CASSPSQTGRPETQYF
TGTGCCAGCAGCCCTAGCCAGACAGGGCGCCCCGAGACCCAGTACTTC
>TRBV18|TRBD2|.|TRBJ2-3
CASSPLERGVSQYF
TGTGCCAGCTCACCACTTGAGCGGGGGGTGTCGCAGTATTTT
>TRBV10-3|.|.|TRBJ1-1
CAIRAGTTNTEAFF
TGTGCCATCAGGGCCGGGACAACTAACACTGAAGCTTTCTTT
>TRBV4-1|.|.|TRBJ2-1
CASSQSSSSYNEQFF
TGCGCCAGCAGCCAATCCAGTTCTTCCTACAATGAGCAGTTCTTC
>TRBV7-8|TRBD1|once|TRBJ2-1
CASSSRQGRSEQFF
TGTGCCAGCAGCTCTAGACAGGGTAGGAGTGAGCAGTTCTTC
>TRBV14|TRBD1|.|TRBJ1-2
CASSQSNRGYHGYTF
TGTGCCAGCAGCCAAAGTAACAGGGGGTATCATGGCTACACCTTC
>TRBV2|TRBD2|.|TRBJ2-1
CASSEALLAVYNEQFF
TGTGCCAGCAGTGAAGCGCTACTAGCGGTTTACAATGAGCAGTTCTTC
>TRBV5-4|.|.|TRBJ2-3
CASSLEAANTDTQYF
TGTGCCAGCAGCTTGGAGGCAGCGAACACAGATACGCAGTATTTT
>TRBV5-1|TRBD2|.|TRBJ2-7
CASSLGGTSGFDLGEQYF
TGCGCCAGCAGCTTGGGAGGGACTAGCGGGTTTGATCTCGGCGAGCAGTACTTC
>TRBV2|TRBD1|.|TRBJ2-3
CASSEASDRDTQYF
TGTGCCAGCAGTGAAGCGTCGGACAGGGATACGCAGTATTTT
>TRBV5-1|.|.|TRBJ2-5
CASSGSDQETQYF
TGCGCCAGCAGCGGAAGCGACCAAGAGACCCAGTACTTC
>TRBV19|.|.|TRBJ1-3
CASSIGHEGNTIYF
TGTGCCAGTAGTATCGGTCACGAAGGAAACACCATATATTTT
>TRBV30|.|.|TRBJ2-5
CAWSLGPRQETQYF
TGTGCCTGGAGCCTCGGCCCCAGGCAGGAGACCCAGTACTTC
>TRBV14|TRBD1|.|TRBJ2-7
CASSQHTGTGSEQYF
TGTGCCAGCAGCCAGCATACCGGGACAGGGAGCGAGCAGTACTTC
>TRBV7-2|.|few|TRBJ2-1
CASSLARSDEQFF
TGTGCCAGCAGCTTAGCAAGGAGCGATGAGCAGTTCTTC
>TRBV2|.|.|TRBJ2-6
CARGSSTGANVLTF
TGTGCCAGGGGTAGCTCGACTGGGGCCAACGTCCTGACTTTC
>TRBV6-1|TRBD1|.|TRBJ1-4
CASSEDRGRGEKLFF
TGTGCCAGCAGTGAAGACAGGGGGCGAGGTGAAAAACTGTTTTTT
>TRBV19|.|.|TRBJ1-2
CASSIFPETLYGYTF
TGTGCCAGTAGTATCTTTCCCGAGACACTCTATGGCTACACCTTC
>TRBV19|.|.|TRBJ1-6
CASKGQSSYNSPLHF
TGTGCTAGTAAGGGGCAGAGCTCCTATAATTCACCCCTCCACTTT
>TRBV28|.|.|TRBJ2-3
CASSLVQVADTQYF
TGTGCCAGCAGTTTAGTACAGGTCGCAGATACGCAGTATTTT
>TRBV4-2|.|.|TRBJ2-7
CASSQTGLPYEQYF
TGTGCCAGCAGCCAAACAGGGTTGCCCTACGAGCAGTACTTC
>TRBV5-1|TRBD1|.|TRBJ1-3
CASSFYTLGQATRYGGNTIYF
TGCGCCAGCAGCTTTTATACCCTCGGACAGGCCACCCGGTACGGGGGAAACACCATATATTTT
>TRBV29-1|.|.|TRBJ2-3
CSVEEGTDTQYF
TGCAGCGTTGAGGAGGGGACGGATACGCAGTATTTT
>TRBV7-9|TRBD1|.|TRBJ1-4
CASSSRTGYEEKLFF
TGTGCCAGCAGCTCCCGGACAGGGTATGAAGAAAAACTGTTTTTT